A single sample gave rise to the 12 T cell receptor beta chains below, sequenced in a study of vaccination effects on CD4 cells after COVID-19. The repertoire was sequenced with immunoSEQ multiplex PCR; TCRdb's copy has only in-frame clones and lacks some. The table lists some 34,000 clones, approximately 78% of them singletons. The ViraFEST assay expanded antigen-specific CD4+ T cells with viral peptide pools before sequencing. Around day 10 of culture, CD4+ T cells were separated out. All study participants received two doses of BNT162b2 or mRNA-1273 vaccine. No antigen has been assigned to these receptors. Here the sequenced sample was CD4+ T cells from PBMCs cultured with HCoV-NL63 spike peptides, taken after COVID-19 vaccination. Every receptor here comes from a human donor who received a COVID-19 vaccine. Some clones in this sample may be carry-over from other donors' samples.

The chain carries TRBV28 and TRBJ2-7, with no clear D. Germline V gives CDR1 MDHEN, CDR2 SYDVKM. Between the trimmed V and J ends, which lost 7 bases and 5 bases, there was a span of 12 bases. The CDR3 sequence is 12 residues long. CDR3 loop: CASMQAAHEQYF. DNA of the CDR3: TGTGCCAGCATGCAGGCGGCTCACGAGCAGTACTTC.

V is TRBV5-6 and J is TRBJ1-2; 9 nucleotides line up with TRBD1. The CDR3 has 14 residues. Germline assignment: CDR1 SGHDT and CDR2 YYEEEE. V gave up 5 bases and J gave up 4 bases; unmatched junction bases: 6. The CDR3 DNA reads as TGTGCCAGCAGATTACAGGGGGCAAGCTATGGCTACACCTTC. This gives the protein CASRLQGASYGYTF.

The chain links TRBV3-1 (or the pseudogene TRBV3-2) to TRBJ2-7, with 9 nucleotides matching TRBD1. The CDR3 has 14 amino acids. Germline loops: CDR1 LGHDT, CDR2 YNNKEL (reference sequence). Trimming removed 4 bases from V and 3 bases from J; junction bases left unmatched: 4. Here the CDR3 reads CASSRGTGSYEQYV. For the CDR3, the DNA is TGTGCCAGCAGCCGAGGGACAGGGAGCTACGAGCAGTACGTC.

This clone was picked up a small number of times. The V call is TRBV18, the J call TRBJ2-7; maybe TRBD1 (6 bases). The V gene's germline CDR1 is KGHSH and CDR2 LQKENI. This CDR3 has 13 residues. V was pared by 3 bases and J by 4 bases, with 10 bases between. CDR3 residues: CASSPGAQYEQYV. For the CDR3, the DNA is TGTGCCAGCTCACCGGGGGCACAGTACGAGCAGTACGTC.

The J gene is TRBJ1-4, the V gene TRBV5-1; 7 nucleotides line up with TRBD1. The CDR3 contains 17 residues. The germline V gene has CDR1 SGHRS and CDR2 YFSETQ. V lost 1 base to trimming and J lost 0 bases; unmatched junction nucleotides: 6. CDR3 nucleotide sequence: TGCGCCAGCAGCTTGACAGGGGCGATTGCAACTAATGAAAAACTGTTTTTT. Its protein product is CASSLTGAIATNEKLFF.

The chain employs TRBV7-9 and TRBJ1-6; D is unresolved. There are 14 residues in the CDR3. The ends were cut back, 1 base at V and 7 bases at J, with 8 bases in the middle. From germline, CDR1 is SEHNR and CDR2 FQNEAQ (reference sequence). CDR3 coding DNA: TGTGCCAGCAGCTTAGAACGAGTGAATTCACCCCTCCACTTT. Amino acids: CASSLERVNSPLHF.

V usage is TRBV2 and J usage is TRBJ1-2, with D uncertain. The CDR3 is 14 residues long. The germline V gene encodes CDR1 SNHLY and CDR2 FYNNEI. The germline V and J ends were trimmed by 6 bases and 2 bases, with 13 bases remaining between them. The DNA for the CDR3 is TGTGCCAGCAGCCCGATCCGTGAGAACTATGGCTACACCTTC. It yields the protein CASSPIRENYGYTF.

This chain uses TRBV5-1 with TRBJ2-5; no definite D call. Germline-derived CDR1 and CDR2 are SGHRS and YFSETQ. V shed 2 bases and J shed 1 base, with 12 bases lying between them. The CDR3 loop spans 15 amino acids. The CDR3 DNA follows: TGCGCCAGCAGCTTAATTAGTACGGCCCAAGAGACCCAGTACTTC. It translates to CASSLISTAQETQYF. The full variable domain, in which reference TRBV5-1 and TRBJ2-5 provide the parts outside the CDR3, is KAGVTQTPRYLIKTRGQQVTLSCSPISGHRSVSWYQQTPGQGLQFLFEYFSETQRNKGNFPGRFSGRQFSNSRSEMNVSTLELGDSALYLCASSLISTAQETQYFGPGTRLLVL.

This sequence joins TRBV2 and TRBJ2-1, with D possibly being TRBD1 (5 bases). Germline loops: CDR1 SNHLY, CDR2 FYNNEI. CDR3 length: 15 residues. V gave up 4 bases and J gave up 4 bases, with 14 bases separating them. The CDR3 nucleotides are TGTGCCAGCAGTGGCCGGAGCAACAGGTACAATGAGCAGTTCTTC. This codes for CASSGRSNRYNEQFF.

In this sample, this clone turned up once. The chain is built from TRBV19 and TRBJ1-5; 8 bases fit TRBD1. Germline V gene sequence: CDR1 LNHDA, CDR2 SQIVND (reference sequence). CDR3 length: 13 amino acids. The V gene end was trimmed by 6 bases and the J gene end by 6 bases; junction bases not matched to a gene: 4. The CDR3 nucleotides read TGTGCCAGTAGCAGGGGACAGGCTCAGCCCCAGCATTTT. This gives the protein CASSRGQAQPQHF.

The CDR3 protein is CASSSGQPNTEAFF. DNA of the CDR3: TGTGCCAGCAGCTCTGGACAGCCGAACACTGAAGCTTTCTTT. This rearrangement joins TRBV7-2 to TRBJ1-1, with TRBD1 as a possible D gene (6 bases). CDR3 length: 14 amino acids. V lost 4 bases to trimming and J lost 1 base, with 10 bases between them. Germline V gene sequence: CDR1 SGHTA, CDR2 FQGNSA. Complete variable domain (other parts from reference TRBV7-2 and TRBJ1-1): GAGVSQSPSNKVTEKGKDVELRCDPISGHTALYWYRQSLGQGLEFLIYFQGNSAPDKSGLPSDRFSAERTGGSVSTLTIQRTQQEDSAVYLCASSSGQPNTEAFFGQGTRLTVV.

The J gene is TRBJ1-1, the V gene TRBV7-3; TRBD1 is a possible D gene (6 bases). The V gene lost 5 bases and the J gene lost 4 bases, with 14 bases spanning the gap. Germline assignment: CDR1 SGHTA and CDR2 FQGTGA. The CDR3 has 14 amino acids. The CDR3 region has the DNA TGTGCCAGCAGCCTCACAGGGAGTAGCACTGAAGCTTTCTTT. Residues: CASSLTGSSTEAFF.